This T cell receptor (beta chain) was sequenced during a study of vaccination and CD4 T cells after COVID-19. Described treatment: roughly ten-day PBMC culture with coronavirus spike peptide pools or control peptides (ViraFEST assay). Peptide pool stimulation in ViraFEST expanded antigen-specific T cells, whose TCRs were then sequenced. Cultures used around 2 million PBMCs per well, about 10 IU/ml IL-2 and around 10 ug/ml peptides. Germline CDR1 is SGHTA and CDR2 is FQGTGA. Trimming stripped 2 bases from V and 12 bases from J, with 11 bases between. The CDR3 has 12 amino acids. Points on this clonotype: Its cognate antigen is unknown.

The assay that was used to sequence DNA from cultured CD4+ T cells was the Oncomine TCR Beta short-read assay. Investigators obtained genomic DNA by extraction from cultured CD4+ T cells. MiXCR, applied by TCRdb to the PCR reads, yields one record per CDR3 protein. The table includes around 26,000 distinct CDR3 sequences, about 64% detected once. The sample consisted of CD4+ T cells from blood, cultured in vitro. This receptor was taken from a human donor who had recovered from COVID-19. The chain carries TRBV7-3 and TRBJ2-1; D not certain. CDR3 amino acids: CASSLSGRPQFF. The CDR3 bases are TGTGCCAGCAGCTTATCCGGGCGCCCGCAGTTCTTC.